These 4 T cell receptor beta chains came from one sample sequenced in a study of control samples from healthy donors and cancer patients. Here immunoSEQ multiplex PCR was the method, and the copy in TCRdb shows in-frame clones only, minus some. This sample has about 170,000 clones; approximately 94% occur once, and the top ten carry more than 1.1%. The source material was blood. All receptors come from a woman under 30 in good health.

This clone was seen just once. The rearrangement joins TRBV5-4 to TRBJ2-2; 8 bases align to TRBD1. This CDR3 spans 16 amino acids. With 3 bases clipped from V and 2 bases from J, the junction kept 6 bases outside the gene matches. Germline CDR1 is SGHNT and CDR2 is YYREEE (reference sequence). CDR3 sequence reads: CASSSGQERNTGELFF. The CDR3 bases are TGTGCCAGCAGCTCGGGACAGGAGAGAAACACCGGGGAGCTGTTTTTT.

This rearrangement joins TRBV5-1 to TRBJ2-3; 8 bases are a match to TRBD2. J was trimmed by 1 base and V by 0 bases; bases with no gene match: 4. CDR1 SGHRS and CDR2 YFSETQ come from the germline V gene. The CDR3 has 16 residues. The CDR3 DNA sequence: TGCGCCAGCAGCTTGGAGGGGCGGGGGGGCACAGATACGCAGTATTTT. Translating gives CASSLEGRGGTDTQYF.

The CDR3 sequence: CASSPLFESTEAFF. DNA for the CDR3: TGTGCCAGCTCACCATTGTTCGAGAGCACTGAAGCTTTCTTT. The rearrangement links TRBV18 to TRBJ1-1; the D is unclear. V was clipped by 2 bases and J by 4 bases, with 11 bases between them. The CDR3 is 14 amino acids. The germline V gene encodes CDR1 KGHSH and CDR2 LQKENI.

The chain joins TRBV9 to TRBJ2-3, with no clear D. The germline V gene encodes CDR1 SGDLS and CDR2 YYNGEE. CDR3 size: 15 residues. V was pared by 0 bases and J by 2 bases, with 10 bases between. As DNA, the CDR3 is TGTGCCAGCAGCGTAGAATTAGTCCCCACAGATACGCAGTATTTT. It yields the protein CASSVELVPTDTQYF.